This T cell receptor beta chain was obtained from a study of identical twins. Many counts were recorded for this clonotype. The germline gives CDR1 MNHEY, CDR2 SMNVEV (reference sequence). J gave up 5 bases and V 6 bases, and 4 bases lay outside the gene matches. The CDR3 has 13 amino acids. Each CDR3 protein is one row after TCRdb ran MiXCR on the 5' RACE reads. The sample has 310,000 or so distinct CDR3 sequences, 7.5% to 9.5% seen once. This sample was also put to use in a study of yellow fever vaccine responses in identical twins.

The material sequenced was CD8+ T cells sorted from blood. This receptor was taken from a woman between 18 and 30 years old in good health. The chain combines TRBV27 with TRBJ2-1; 7 nucleotides align to TRBD2. The CDR3 region is CASSLGGDNEQFF. The CDR3 DNA follows: TGTGCCAGCAGCTTGGGGGGGGACAATGAGCAGTTCTTC.